The text below deals with one TCR beta chain. Antigen specificity is unknown. The sample belongs to a study of OX40 agonist ivuxolimab in advanced cancers. Study context: Hepatocellular carcinoma, melanoma, renal cell or head and neck cancer was diagnosed in the dose-escalation patients.

Findings of the study overall: Clonal expansion by week 6 occurred in CD4+ and CD8+ blood T cells (at 0.1 to 3.0 mg/kg). Relative to CD4+ cells, CD8+ T cells on average had more expanded clones. Expanded peripheral T cells had an undetermined antigen specificity.

Germline values: CDR1 SGHTA, CDR2 FQGNSA. This CDR3 has 13 amino acids. V dropped 2 bases and J dropped 8; count of bases not matched to a gene: 3. Sequenced by immunoSEQ multiplex PCR; TCRdb stores in-frame clones only, minus some. The profile shows 50,000 to 70,000 clones, 70% to 90% of them singletons. Material: CD4+ or CD8+ T cells sorted from blood, obtained in a trial of the OX40 agonist ivuxolimab. The receptor was derived from an adult with an advanced solid tumor such as melanoma, head and neck, liver or kidney cancer. The gene calls are TRBV7-2 and TRBJ2-1, with TRBD1 matching 7 bases. The CDR3 here is CASSLKGGHEQFF. The CDR3 DNA is TGTGCCAGCAGCTTAAAAGGGGGCCATGAGCAGTTCTTC.